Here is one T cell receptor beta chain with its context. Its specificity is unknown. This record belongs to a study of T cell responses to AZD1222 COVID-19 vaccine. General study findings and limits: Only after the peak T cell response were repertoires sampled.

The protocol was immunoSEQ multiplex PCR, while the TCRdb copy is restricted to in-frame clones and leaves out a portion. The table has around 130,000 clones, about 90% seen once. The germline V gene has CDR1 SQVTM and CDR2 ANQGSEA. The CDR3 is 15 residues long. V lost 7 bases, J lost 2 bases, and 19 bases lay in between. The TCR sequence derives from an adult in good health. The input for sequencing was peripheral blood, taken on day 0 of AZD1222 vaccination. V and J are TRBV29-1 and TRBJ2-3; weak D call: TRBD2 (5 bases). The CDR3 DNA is TGCAGCGCCATTCCCCTAGCCTACCCCACAGATACGCAGTATTTT. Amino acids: CSAIPLAYPTDTQYF.